Each of the 15 T cell receptor beta chains below was sequenced from the same sample in a study of human T cells and chemical hapten exposure. Time point meaning: patch test 1, 2 weeks after DPC sensitization. Treatment specified: therapeutic diphenylcyclopropenone sensitization with weekly scalp DPC. Each CDR3 protein gets one entry after TCRdb re-called the RACE reads with MiXCR. The sample gives 150,000 to 200,000 distinct CDR3 sequences, approximately 20% of which show up once; approximately 6.7% is in the top ten. The sample was whole blood, taken in connection with sensitization to the hapten diphenylcyclopropenone (DPC). The receptor set was obtained from a woman aged 45-65 years with alopecia areata. Some clones in this sample may be carry-over from other donors' samples.

This clonotype was seen a few times. The rearrangement uses TRBV24-1 and TRBJ2-3; D may be TRBD1 (5 bases). The CDR3 sequence is 15 residues long. The V gene lost 3 bases and the J gene lost 7 bases, with 16 bases spanning the gap. The V gene's germline CDR1 is KGHDR and CDR2 SFDVKD. Here the CDR3 reads CATSDPSTELYTQYF. CDR3 in DNA: TGTGCCACCAGTGATCCCTCGACAGAACTCTATACGCAGTATTTT.

On this clonotype itself: An end of the junction differs from the germline gene, which may be a read error. J is TRBJ1-2 and V is TRBV5-1; TRBD1 matches 9 bases. The CDR3 spans 13 residues. Germline-derived CDR1 and CDR2 are SGHRS and YFSETQ. DNA of the CDR3: TGCGCCAGCAGCTCTCCGGGACAGGGCCATTTCCAATTC. It translates to CASSSPGQGHFQF.

This sequence joins TRBV6-2 or TRBV6-3 and TRBJ1-3; 7 bases align to TRBD1. V shed 0 bases, J shed 4 bases, and the junction held 9 bases outside the gene matches. This CDR3 has 17 residues. CDR1 and CDR2 (germline): MNHEY, SVGEGT. This CDR3 is CASSYSRGTVGGNTIYF. The CDR3 DNA follows: TGTGCCAGCAGTTACTCGCGTGGGACAGTTGGGGGAAACACCATATATTTT.

This clonotype was found a few times. V and J are TRBV27 and TRBJ1-5, with 10 bases aligning to TRBD1. Germline CDR1 MNHEY, CDR2 SMNVEV (reference sequence). The J segment lost 6 bases and the V segment lost 4 bases, leaving 12 bases of the junction unmatched. This CDR3 is built from 17 residues. The CDR3 bases are TGTGCCAGCAGTTCTCCAATCAGGGACAGGGGTGGTCAGCCCCAGCATTTT. It translates to CASSSPIRDRGGQPQHF.

The V gene is TRBV3-1, the J gene TRBJ1-1; D ambiguous. The CDR3 length is 17 residues. The germline V and J ends were trimmed by 0 bases and 4 bases, with 18 bases remaining between them. Germline-derived CDR1 and CDR2 are LGHDT and YNNKEL (reference sequence). CDR3 protein: CASSQENTLSWSTEAFF. Here the CDR3 DNA reads TGTGCCAGCAGCCAAGAAAACACCCTCTCGTGGAGCACTGAAGCTTTCTTT.

This clonotype was counted a few times. The V call is TRBV25-1, the J call TRBJ2-7; 11 bases line up with TRBD1. Trimming took 3 bases from V and 6 from J; bases not matched to a gene: 4. The CDR3 consists of 14 residues. Germline V gene sequence: CDR1 MGHDK, CDR2 SYGVNS. This CDR3 reads CASSDAGTGGEQYF. The CDR3 DNA sequence: TGTGCCAGCAGTGACGCCGGGACAGGGGGCGAGCAGTACTTC.

The chain links TRBV29-1 to TRBJ2-3, with 9 bases fitting TRBD2. The CDR3 covers 15 residues. The germline V gene has CDR1 SQVTM and CDR2 ANQGSEA. J lost 2 bases, V lost 4 bases, and 7 bases had no gene match. The CDR3, as DNA: TGCAGCGTTGTGCGGCTAGCGGGGACCACAGATACGCAGTATTTT. This translates into CSVVRLAGTTDTQYF.

This chain joins TRBV5-1 and TRBJ2-7; TRBD1 aligns across 7 bases. The CDR3 length is 15 residues. The V segment lost 4 bases and the J segment 3 bases; nucleotides outside the gene matches: 10. Germline-derived CDR1 and CDR2 are SGHRS and YFSETQ. The CDR3 sequence: CASSGDSTPGYEQYF. DNA of the CDR3: TGCGCCAGCAGCGGGGACAGTACCCCCGGCTACGAGCAGTACTTC.

Remarks on this clonotype: The junction differs from germline at one of its ends, possibly a read error. The genes are TRBV2 and TRBJ2-2; a weak D match, TRBD2 (6 bases). This CDR3 has 15 residues. Germline values: CDR1 SNHLY, CDR2 FYNNEI. The CDR3, as DNA: TGTGCCAGCAGTGTTGATGGGGAGGAGACCGGGGAGCTGCTTTTT. Translation gives CASSVDGEETGELLF.

This clonotype was counted only a few times. This chain joins TRBV6-5 and TRBJ1-1; 9 positions agree with TRBD1. The CDR3 has 13 residues. CDR1 and CDR2 (germline): MNHEY, SVGAGI. Trimming at V came to 10 bases and at J to 3 bases, leaving 6 bases not matched to a gene. CDR3 sequence reads: CAIQRDRDTEAFF. The CDR3 DNA follows: TGTGCCATACAGCGGGACAGGGACACTGAAGCTTTCTTT.

The V and J genes are TRBV20-1 and TRBJ2-3; TRBD1 matches at 8 bases. The ends lost 3 bases at V and 6 bases at J; junction bases unmatched: 8. The CDR3 has 14 amino acids. CDR1 is DFQATT, CDR2 SNEGSKA, per germline (reference sequence). This CDR3 reads CSARPGQAIDTQYF. The DNA for the CDR3 is TGCAGTGCTAGGCCGGGACAGGCAATCGATACGCAGTATTTT.

The chain combines TRBV29-1 with TRBJ1-1; 9 bases fit TRBD1. Germline lookup yields CDR1 SQVTM and CDR2 ANQGSEA. After removal of 7 bases from V and 4 bases from J, the junction contained 7 bases not matched to a gene. The CDR3 length is 13 residues. For the CDR3, the DNA is TGCAGCGGAATGACAGGGGGGGCCACTGAAGCTTTCTTT. It specifies CSGMTGGATEAFF.

The chain carries TRBV29-1 and TRBJ1-1, with D tentatively TRBD1 (5 bases). Germline V gene lookup returns CDR1 SQVTM and CDR2 ANQGSEA. The V end was cut by 2 bases, the J end by 4 bases, with 20 bases between. The CDR3 runs to 16 residues. The CDR3 loop reads CSVELATSVQGTEAFF. CDR3 nucleotide sequence: TGCAGCGTTGAACTCGCGACTTCCGTCCAGGGCACTGAAGCTTTCTTT.

The gene calls are TRBV2 and TRBJ1-1; maybe TRBD1 (5 bases). With 0 bases removed from V and 4 bases from J, the gap between germline ends came to 12 bases. The CDR3 contains 15 residues. CDR1 and CDR2 from the germline V gene are SNHLY and FYNNEI. This chain's CDR3 is CASSEAEGTGTEAFF. The CDR3 nucleotides read TGTGCCAGCAGTGAAGCGGAAGGGACGGGCACTGAAGCTTTCTTT.

Many counts were recorded for this clonotype. The J gene is TRBJ2-5, the V gene TRBV29-1, with D perhaps matching TRBD2 (6 bases). CDR1 and CDR2 from the germline V gene are SQVTM and ANQGSEA. The V gene lost 6 bases and the J gene lost 4 bases, with 15 bases spanning the gap. This CDR3 region has 13 residues. The CDR3 loop reads CSVKTSGTETQYF. In nucleotides, the CDR3 is TGCAGCGTCAAGACTAGTGGGACAGAGACCCAGTACTTC.